This T cell receptor (beta chain) appears in the sequencing data of a study of T-cell memory formation after mild COVID-19 listed by TCRdb under 2021. Some background on the complete study: TCR sequence clusters from the two donors were found to be largely donor specific. In a couple of donors, T-cell clones that expanded and contracted after mild COVID-19 were tracked by sequencing TCRalpha and TCRbeta repertoires over time. The cohort comprised two young, previously healthy adult volunteers, one female and one male. Here is what the overall study found, with its caveats: Contracting CD4+ clones turned up mainly in the CM and EM memory subsets, whereas EMRA was where CD8+ clones were enriched. Only two mild cases were covered by the study, and larger cohorts that include severe cases with pre-infection samples were considered necessary. The second-wave clones that peaked on day 37 were not confirmed to be SARS-CoV-2 specific. Some responding clones were detected in pre-infection memory, suggesting pre-existing cross-reactive memory T cells joined the SARS-CoV-2 response. From day 15 to 85, contracting clones showed balanced CD4/CD8 phenotypes, whereas a second wave of clones that expanded from day 15 to 37 leaned towards CD4+.

Ficoll-Paque density gradient centrifugation was the method used to isolate PBMCs. TCRdb lists the instrument as Illumina NovaSeq 6000. TCRalpha and TCRbeta cDNA libraries were built by 5'RACE with constant-segment primers, adding sample barcodes and unique molecular identifiers. RNA was extracted from every sample with Trizol reagent. The libraries were amplified in two PCR steps, and the second step added a second sample barcode and Illumina TruSeq adapters. Sequencing of the libraries was done on an Illumina NovaSeq, producing 2 x 150 bp paired-end reads. Regarding the original processing steps: Reads were demultiplexed and collapsed into UMI-guided consensus sequences with migec v1.2.7. Using mixcr v2.1.11, UMI consensuses were aligned to TRA and TRB V and J templates and then assembled into clonotypes. Expanded or contracted clonotypes were those called significant by both edgeR and NoisET, with noise models trained on biological replicates. For edgeR calls, the thresholds were a false discovery rate-adjusted p below 0.01 and a log2 fold-change of 1. As an exploratory analysis of dynamics, max-normalized trajectories of the 1000 most abundant clonotypes were examined by PCA with hierarchical clustering. Each responding clone was given a CD4 or CD8 phenotype based on the CD4+ and CD8+ repertoires, which had been sequenced separately. Through fastp at Q25 and MiXCR, TCRdb rebuilt clones from the public reads, retaining in-frame beta chains. Rows matching on CDR3 protein sequence are summarized as one entry with the most common DNA and genes. TCRdb, not the authors, supplied the V and J calls. The sample table holds about 160,000 distinct CDR3 sequences, of which roughly 31% were seen once. The top ten clonotypes cover approximately 12% of the sample.

Comments on this clonotype: What antigen it recognizes has not been identified. The input lacks base qualities; no much larger clone sits a single base away.

The germline ends are 12 bases apart after V is trimmed by 3 bases and J by 4 bases. The CDR3 starts with the cysteine, ends with the phenylalanine, and has 14 residues. Kept here is only the CDR3 DNA, which spans 42 bases and is read in frame from base 1. The receptor comes from an adult woman who had mild COVID-19 (a few samples of this study predate the infection). The sample titles of this study are shuffled in the database, so cell type and time point are left out; the donor was told from shared clones. The sequence links TRBV12-3 or TRBV12-4 to TRBJ2-5, with a tentative D call of TRBD1 or TRBD2, each matching 6 bases. The sequencing sample was made of PBMCs or a T cell subset sorted from them (not recorded which). CDR3 sequence: CASSLGGGAETQYF. The bases read TGTGCCAGCAGTTTGGGGGGCGGGGCAGAGACCCAGTACTTC.